This section outlines one T cell receptor beta chain sequence together with its context. Antigen specificity is unknown. This entry is derived from a study of T cells in Graves' hyperthyroidism and ophthalmopathy. Whole-study results and caveats: Most clonotypes expanded in the thyroid (above 0.001) were also present in blood.

The study excluded patients with uncontrolled infection, other autoimmune disease, pregnancy or lactation. Authors of the study amplified TCR beta CDR3 regions from RNA transcripts. The TCR CDR3 first-round RT-PCR relied on the HTBI primer set. TCRdb independently ran MiXCR on the multiplex PCR reads; one entry per CDR3 protein. Of 660,000 or so distinct CDR3 sequences in the sample, roughly 45% were seen once. Per the germline V gene, CDR1 is SGDLS and CDR2 is YYNGEE. Trimming removed 4 bases from V and 0 bases from J; junction bases left unmatched: 18. This CDR3 spans 21 amino acids. The sample consisted of peripheral blood or thyroid tissue (not recorded which). This sequence joins TRBV9 and TRBJ2-6; 8 bases align to TRBD1. The sequence derives from an adult man with Graves' disease, either hyperthyroidism or ophthalmopathy (not recorded which). CDR3 DNA sequence: TGTGCCAGCAGCCCAACCTCGACAGGGGCCGCCTCCCTCTCTGGGGCCAACGTCCTGACTTTC. This translates into CASSPTSTGAASLSGANVLTF.